Below, 26 T cell receptor beta chains from the same sample are listed, as sequenced in a study of T cell changes during pregnancy in multiple sclerosis. Only in-frame clones appear in the TCRdb table, and some are missing; sequencing was by immunoSEQ multiplex PCR. The profile shows around 69,000 clones, around 90% of them singletons. The sample here was peripheral blood, taken in the second trimester of pregnancy. The receptors were gathered from a female donor in good health, enrolled as a control in a pregnancy study.

V is TRBV5-1 and J is TRBJ2-3; TRBD1 matches 11 bases. Germline lookup yields CDR1 SGHRS and CDR2 YFSETQ. The CDR3 is 17 residues long. The J segment lost 0 bases and the V segment lost 3 bases, leaving 6 bases of the junction unmatched. The chain's CDR3 is CASSWGTGGPSTDTQYF. In DNA form, the CDR3 reads TGCGCCAGCAGCTGGGGGACAGGGGGTCCTAGCACAGATACGCAGTATTTT.

V usage is TRBV5-8 and J usage is TRBJ2-3; 7 bases match TRBD2. The CDR3 is 15 amino acids. CDR1 and CDR2 from the germline V gene are SGHTS and YDEGEE. V dropped 2 bases and J dropped 4; count of bases not matched to a gene: 7. The CDR3 here is CASSFGLADSDTQYF. CDR3 DNA: TGTGCCAGCAGCTTTGGGCTAGCGGATTCAGATACGCAGTATTTT.

V usage is TRBV5-6 and J usage is TRBJ2-7, with a weak D call TRBD1 (7 bases). V was pared by 4 bases and J by 0 bases, with 23 bases between. The CDR3 runs to 18 residues. Looked up from germline, CDR1 is SGHDT and CDR2 is YYEEEE. The CDR3 sequence is CASSRNRGLTLSSYEQYF. CDR3 DNA: TGTGCCAGCAGCCGTAACAGGGGACTTACTCTATCCTCCTACGAGCAGTACTTC. Using reference TRBV5-6 and TRBJ2-7 for the parts outside the CDR3, the full variable domain is DAGVTQSPTHLIKTRGQQVTLRCSPKSGHDTVSWYQQALGQGPQFIFQYYEEEERQRGNFPDRFSGHQFPNYSSELNVNALLLGDSALYLCASSRNRGLTLSSYEQYFGPGTRLTVT.

The V and J genes are TRBV7-9 and TRBJ2-4; 10 bases agree with TRBD1. Looked up from germline, CDR1 is SEHNR and CDR2 is FQNEAQ (reference sequence). This CDR3 is built from 16 residues. The V segment lost 4 bases and the J segment 2 bases; nucleotides outside the gene matches: 5. CDR3 in amino acids: CASSSGTGVTKNIQYF. DNA for the CDR3: TGTGCCAGCAGCTCCGGGACAGGGGTAACCAAAAACATTCAGTACTTC.

The genes are TRBV6-1 and TRBJ2-1; D call uncertain. V shed 8 bases and J shed 0 bases, with 11 bases lying between them. The CDR3 is 14 amino acids. CDR1 is MNHNS and CDR2 is SASEGT in the germline V gene. The CDR3 spells CASASMSSYNEQFF. Written as DNA, the CDR3 is TGTGCCAGCGCAAGCATGAGCTCCTACAATGAGCAGTTCTTC.

The gene calls are TRBV7-9 and TRBJ2-1; D unclear. This CDR3 spans 14 amino acids. Trimming left V 4 bases short and J 0 bases short, with 7 bases between. Germline lookup yields CDR1 SEHNR and CDR2 FQNEAQ (reference sequence). CDR3 protein: CASSYAGSYNEQFF. In DNA, the CDR3 is TGTGCCAGCAGCTATGCAGGCTCCTACAATGAGCAGTTCTTC. The whole variable domain, remainder taken from reference TRBV7-9 and TRBJ2-1, is DTGVSQNPRHKITKRGQNVTFRCDPISEHNRLYWYRQTLGQGPEFLTYFQNEAQLEKSRLLSDRFSAERPKGSFSTLEIQRTEQGDSAMYLCASSYAGSYNEQFFGPGTRLTVL.

The genes are TRBV6-5 and TRBJ1-5, with 9 bases aligning to TRBD1. CDR1 is MNHEY and CDR2 is SVGAGI in the germline V gene. Trimming at V came to 8 bases and at J to 4 bases, leaving 3 bases not matched to a gene. The CDR3 is made up of 13 amino acids. Here the CDR3 reads CASADRGNQPQHF. For the CDR3, the DNA is TGTGCCAGCGCGGACAGGGGAAATCAGCCCCAGCATTTT.

The V gene is TRBV18, the J gene TRBJ1-1, with TRBD1 matching over 7 bases. Trimming removed 3 bases from V and 2 bases from J; junction bases left unmatched: 3. CDR1 KGHSH and CDR2 LQKENI come from the germline V gene. The CDR3 is made up of 14 amino acids. In DNA form, the CDR3 reads TGTGCCAGCTCACCCGGGACAGCAAACACTGAAGCTTTCTTT. Protein: CASSPGTANTEAFF.

This sequence joins TRBV30 and TRBJ1-1; possible D gene TRBD1, 5 bases. The CDR3 runs to 13 residues. Trimming removed 3 bases at V and 1 base at J, with 9 bases between. Germline V gene data show CDR1 as GTSNPN and CDR2 as SVGIG (reference sequence). In nucleotides, the CDR3 is TGTGCCTGGAGGACAGAAAGGAACACTGAAGCTTTCTTT. Translating it yields CAWRTERNTEAFF.

This rearrangement joins TRBV27 to TRBJ2-3; D not resolved. Germline CDR1 and CDR2: MNHEY and SMNVEV (reference sequence). CDR3 length: 12 amino acids. The V gene lost 3 bases and the J gene lost 3 bases, with 4 bases spanning the gap. As DNA, the CDR3 is TGTGCCAGCAGTTTGTCAACAGATACGCAGTATTTT. It translates to CASSLSTDTQYF.

This clone was counted once. The V call is TRBV18, the J call TRBJ1-5; TRBD1 might be the D (5 bases). The germline V and J ends were trimmed by 2 bases and 3 bases, with 14 bases remaining between them. Germline V gives CDR1 KGHSH, CDR2 LQKENI. CDR3 length: 16 residues. In nucleotides, the CDR3 is TGTGCCAGCTCACCAACTCGGGGGGGTTACAATCAGCCCCAGCATTTT. The encoded protein is CASSPTRGGYNQPQHF.

The chain combines TRBV29-1 with TRBJ2-1, with 12 positions matching TRBD2. The ends lost 4 bases at V and 6 bases at J; junction bases unmatched: 4. This CDR3 region has 14 residues. Per the germline V gene, CDR1 is SQVTM and CDR2 is ANQGSEA. CDR3 in DNA: TGCAGCGTTGGTGCTAGCGGGGGGGGCAATGAGCAGTTCTTC. Translation gives CSVGASGGGNEQFF.

The J gene is TRBJ2-7, the V gene TRBV5-4, with a tentative D call TRBD1 (6 bases). CDR1 SGHNT and CDR2 YYREEE come from the germline V gene (reference sequence). Trimming left V 0 bases short and J 5 bases short, with 15 bases between. This CDR3 is 15 amino acids long. CDR3 nucleotide sequence: TGTGCCAGCAGCTTGGATTGGGGTGGGGGCCACGAGCAGTACTTC. This encodes CASSLDWGGGHEQYF. The whole variable domain, remainder taken from reference TRBV5-4 and TRBJ2-7, is ETGVTQSPTHLIKTRGQQVTLRCSSQSGHNTVSWYQQALGQGPQFIFQYYREEENGRGNFPPRFSGLQFPNYSSELNVNALELDDSALYLCASSLDWGGGHEQYFGPGTRLTVT.

The chain joins TRBV14 to TRBJ2-7; TRBD2 is a possible D gene (5 bases). Germline loops: CDR1 SGHDN, CDR2 FVKESK. The CDR3 runs to 13 residues. The V and J ends lost 1 base and 6 bases respectively, with 10 bases between them. The CDR3 spells CASSQVGGLEQYF. The CDR3 coding sequence is TGTGCCAGCAGCCAAGTAGGAGGTCTCGAGCAGTACTTC.

The rearrangement uses TRBV6-1 and TRBJ1-4; 10 bases fit TRBD1. Germline-derived CDR1 and CDR2 are MNHNS and SASEGT. This CDR3 is 15 amino acids long. V was clipped by 1 base and J by 7 bases; unmatched bases: 3. CDR3 amino acids: CASSEGDRGGEKLFF. CDR3 nucleotides: TGTGCCAGCAGTGAAGGGGACAGGGGAGGTGAAAAACTGTTTTTT.

The chain joins TRBV7-9 to TRBJ1-2, with 7 bases aligning to TRBD1. Germline V gene sequence: CDR1 SEHNR, CDR2 FQNEAQ (reference sequence). With V trimmed by 4 bases and J by 6 bases, 8 bases remained unmatched. CDR3 size: 14 residues. CDR3 bases: TGTGCCAGCAGCTCAGGACGACAGGGACATGGCTACACCTTC. This codes for CASSSGRQGHGYTF.

The chain employs TRBV7-9 and TRBJ1-2, with D tentatively TRBD1 (5 bases). Germline V gene data show CDR1 as SEHNR and CDR2 as FQNEAQ (reference sequence). The CDR3 length is 14 residues. V lost 5 bases and J 8 bases, leaving 18 bases between the germline ends. This CDR3 is CASSPDGQGGGYTF. The DNA for the CDR3 is TGTGCCAGCAGCCCCGACGGGCAGGGCGGCGGCTACACCTTC. Full variable domain (rest looked up from reference TRBV7-9 and TRBJ1-2): DTGVSQNPRHKITKRGQNVTFRCDPISEHNRLYWYRQTLGQGPEFLTYFQNEAQLEKSRLLSDRFSAERPKGSFSTLEIQRTEQGDSAMYLCASSPDGQGGGYTFGSGTRLTVV.

The genes are TRBV2 and TRBJ1-5; no definite D call. CDR1 is SNHLY and CDR2 is FYNNEI in the germline V gene. V lost 7 bases, J lost 3 bases, and 19 bases lay in between. The CDR3 runs to 16 residues. In DNA, the CDR3 is TGTGCCAGCAAGGCCTGGGCGGAGGGTAACAATCAGCCCCAGCATTTT. Protein product: CASKAWAEGNNQPQHF. The full variable domain, rest sourced from reference TRBV2 and TRBJ1-5, is EPEVTQTPSHQVTQMGQEVILRCVPISNHLYFYWYRQILGQKVEFLVSFYNNEISEKSEIFDDQFSVERPDGSNFTLKIRSTKLEDSAMYFCASKAWAEGNNQPQHFGDGTRLSIL.

This clone was recorded only once. V usage is TRBV28 and J usage is TRBJ2-1; TRBD2 aligns across 8 bases. The CDR3 sequence is 15 residues long. Germline trimming cut 5 bases from V and 5 bases from J; bases unmatched to any gene: 8. Germline-derived CDR1 and CDR2 are MDHEN and SYDVKM. The CDR3 bases are TGTGCCAGCAGTACAACGGGACTAGGTAACAATGAGCAGTTCTTC. This translates into CASSTTGLGNNEQFF. The whole variable domain, filled in from reference TRBV28 and TRBJ2-1, reads DVKVTQSSRYLVKRTGEKVFLECVQDMDHENMFWYRQDPGLGLRLIYFSYDVKMKEKGDIPEGYSVSREKKERFSLILESASTNQTSMYLCASSTTGLGNNEQFFGPGTRLTVL.

The V and J genes are TRBV18 and TRBJ1-1, with D possibly being TRBD1 (5 bases). CDR1 is KGHSH, CDR2 LQKENI, per germline. The CDR3 has 14 residues. The V end was cut by 8 bases, the J end by 5 bases, with 18 bases between. The CDR3 spells CASTTGNEQTEAFF. The CDR3 DNA reads TGTGCCAGCACTACAGGAAACGAACAAACTGAAGCTTTCTTT.

The chain couples TRBV7-8 to TRBJ1-2; 9 bases match TRBD1. The germline gives CDR1 SGHVS, CDR2 FQNEAQ. This CDR3 has 16 amino acids. The V segment lost 5 bases and the J segment 6 bases; nucleotides outside the gene matches: 13. Here the CDR3 DNA reads TGTGCCAGCAGCCCGCGGGGCGGACAGGGGCCAAATGGCTACACCTTC. As protein: CASSPRGGQGPNGYTF.

This chain uses TRBV6-4 with TRBJ2-1; 7 nucleotides agree with TRBD1. Germline CDR1 reads MRHNA; CDR2 reads SNTAGT. The CDR3 runs 13 residues. The J segment lost 5 bases and the V segment lost 9 bases, leaving 7 bases of the junction unmatched. CDR3: CARLTGFHNEQFF. CDR3 in DNA: TGTGCCAGATTGACAGGGTTTCACAATGAGCAGTTCTTC.

This chain links TRBV5-1 with TRBJ1-2; perhaps TRBD1 as D (5 bases). Trimming shortened V by 0 bases and J by 5 bases, and 14 bases separated the two germline ends. The V gene's germline CDR1 is SGHRS and CDR2 YFSETQ. This CDR3 spans 15 amino acids. The DNA of the CDR3 is TGCGCCAGCAGCTTGGACAGGCAGGGCAAATATGGCTACACCTTC. The encoded protein is CASSLDRQGKYGYTF.

This chain connects TRBV9 to TRBJ2-2; TRBD2 agrees at 8 bases. CDR1 and CDR2 from the germline V gene are SGDLS and YYNGEE. The CDR3 runs 15 residues. The junction had 9 bases not matched to a gene; V was cut back by 7 bases and J by 4 bases. The CDR3 DNA follows: TGTGCCAGCTCCCTGATCAGCGGGGGCACCGGGGAGCTGTTTTTT. Residues: CASSLISGGTGELFF. Using reference TRBV9 and TRBJ2-2 for the parts outside the CDR3, the full variable domain is DSGVTQTPKHLITATGQRVTLRCSPRSGDLSVYWYQQSLDQGLQFLIQYYNGEERAKGNILERFSAQQFPDLHSELNLSSLELGDSALYFCASSLISGGTGELFFGEGSRLTVL.

The rearrangement links TRBV19 to TRBJ1-2; D is undetermined. CDR3 length equals 15 residues. Trimming removed 5 bases from V and 2 bases from J, with 15 bases in between. Germline V gene sequence: CDR1 LNHDA, CDR2 SQIVND (reference sequence). The CDR3, as DNA: TGTGCCAGTAGTGTCCTCCCTGACACGAACTATGGCTACACCTTC. This gives the protein CASSVLPDTNYGYTF.

The chain combines TRBV2 with TRBJ2-7, with 9 nucleotides matching TRBD1. Losses at the gene ends were 6 bases for V and 7 bases for J; bases not matched to a gene: 10. CDR3 length: 14 amino acids. Per germline, CDR1 SNHLY and CDR2 FYNNEI. CDR3 sequence: CASRARTGDREQYF. CDR3 DNA: TGTGCCAGCAGAGCCCGGACAGGGGACAGGGAGCAGTACTTC.